Listed here are 22 T cell receptor beta chains from one sample, sequenced in a study of Graves' ophthalmopathy and Graves' hyperthyroidism. The study amplified TCR beta CDR3 regions using RNA transcripts. RT-PCR in the first round used HTBI primers; a second-round multiplex PCR followed. TCRdb re-analysed the multiplex PCR reads in MiXCR, keeping a single row per CDR3 protein. The data show over a million distinct CDR3 sequences, less than 45% seen once. Sequencing was performed on peripheral blood or thyroid tissue (not recorded which). The receptor set was obtained from an adult man with Graves' hyperthyroidism.

In this sample, this clonotype turned up many times. The chain combines TRBV20-1 with TRBJ1-3; no clear D. There are 14 residues in the CDR3. The V end was cut by 2 bases, the J end by 2 bases, with 10 bases between. Per germline, CDR1 DFQATT and CDR2 SNEGSKA (reference sequence). Here the CDR3 DNA reads TGCAGTGCTAGATCTTTCTCTACTGGAAACACCATATATTTT. As protein: CSARSFSTGNTIYF.

This clonotype occurred many times. For the CDR3, the DNA is TGTGCCAGTAGTACCTCCGGGACAGCCTATGGCTACACCTTC. Its translation is CASSTSGTAYGYTF. The chain couples TRBV19 to TRBJ1-2; 7 positions match TRBD1. The CDR3 is made up of 14 amino acids. Losses at the gene ends were 4 bases for V and 4 bases for J; bases not matched to a gene: 6. Germline-derived CDR1 and CDR2 are LNHDA and SQIVND (reference sequence).

The chain uses TRBV6-5 and TRBJ2-7, with 8 bases matching TRBD2. Germline trimming cut 5 bases from V and 3 bases from J; bases unmatched to any gene: 15. Germline V lookup: CDR1 MNHEY, CDR2 SVGAGI. The CDR3 covers 17 residues. CDR3 residues: CASSRTGTRLQYYEQYF. The DNA of the CDR3 is TGTGCCAGCAGTCGCACCGGGACTAGACTACAGTACTACGAGCAGTACTTC.

This clonotype was counted only a few times. The V gene is TRBV20-1, the J gene TRBJ1-1; 9 bases line up with TRBD1. Germline CDR1 reads DFQATT; CDR2 reads SNEGSKA (reference sequence). V was pared by 5 bases and J by 5 bases, with 6 bases of the junction left unmatched. The CDR3 length is 13 residues. The CDR3 region has the DNA TGCAGTGCTCACAGGGGGCGCGGGACTGAAGCTTTCTTT. Translated: CSAHRGRGTEAFF.

This clonotype came up many times. V usage is TRBV15 and J usage is TRBJ1-5; 8 positions match TRBD1. The germline gives CDR1 LNHNV, CDR2 YYDKDF (reference sequence). CDR3 length: 16 residues. The V and J ends lost 2 bases and 0 bases, in that order; junction bases with no gene match: 3. Here the CDR3 reads CATSRQGADSNQPQHF. As DNA, the CDR3 is TGTGCCACCAGCAGACAGGGGGCCGATAGCAATCAGCCCCAGCATTTT.

The chain has TRBV11-1 and TRBJ2-7, with a possible D match to TRBD1 (5 bases). Between the trimmed V and J ends, which lost 0 bases and 2 bases, there was a span of 14 bases. Germline values: CDR1 SGHAT, CDR2 FQDESV (reference sequence). The CDR3 covers 16 residues. The CDR3, as DNA: TGTGCCAGCAGCTTAGCGTCGGTAAGGGGTACCTACGAGCAGTACTTC. Translating gives CASSLASVRGTYEQYF.

Ten or more counts support this clonotype. The rearrangement uses TRBV7-9 and TRBJ1-1, with D perhaps TRBD1 (6 bases). Germline V gene data show CDR1 as SEHNR and CDR2 as FQNEAQ (reference sequence). Trimming pared 5 bases from V and 1 base from J, leaving 14 bases between. The CDR3 is 15 amino acids. The CDR3 DNA follows: TGTGCCAGCAGCCCTCCTGCGGGGGCGAACACTGAAGCTTTCTTT. Protein: CASSPPAGANTEAFF.

The chain carries TRBV6-6 and TRBJ1-6, with a weak D call TRBD1 (6 bases). Deletions cut 8 bases from V and 7 bases from J, with 12 bases between. This CDR3 spans 13 amino acids. Germline-derived CDR1 and CDR2 are MNHNY and SVGAGI (reference sequence). CDR3 region: CASEGGSNSPLHF. CDR3 coding DNA: TGTGCCAGCGAAGGGGGGTCCAATTCACCCCTCCACTTT.

There are many counts of this clonotype. The V gene is TRBV5-5, the J gene TRBJ2-5, with a possible D match to TRBD2 (5 bases). V dropped 6 bases and J dropped 7 bases, with 16 bases sitting between them. Germline CDR1 reads SGHKS; CDR2 reads YYEKEE (reference sequence). This CDR3 contains 13 residues. In nucleotides, the CDR3 is TGTGCCAGCACTCAAGACGGGGTCGGGACCCAGTACTTC. As protein: CASTQDGVGTQYF.

This clonotype was seen only a few times. The CDR3, as DNA: TGTGCCAGCAGTTACTCGAGCGGGAGGGAACCACGGCTTTCCGAGCAGTACTTC. This codes for CASSYSSGREPRLSEQYF. V is TRBV6-2 or TRBV6-3 and J is TRBJ2-7, with 10 positions matching TRBD2. The CDR3 contains 18 residues. Germline-derived CDR1 and CDR2 are MNHEY and SVGEGT. The junction had 14 bases not matched to a gene; V was cut back by 0 bases and J by 6 bases.

This clonotype came up many times. This chain joins TRBV7-2 and TRBJ2-5; D gene unclear. Germline V gene data show CDR1 as SGHTA and CDR2 as FQGNSA. This CDR3 comprises 15 residues. V was clipped by 1 base and J by 0 bases, with 9 bases between them. CDR3 bases: TGTGCCAGCAGCTTAGTACGGCAGTACCAAGAGACCCAGTACTTC. Translated: CASSLVRQYQETQYF.

The chain links TRBV25-1 to TRBJ1-2, with D maybe TRBD1 (6 bases). CDR1 MGHDK and CDR2 SYGVNS come from the germline V gene. CDR3 size: 13 residues. V was trimmed by 5 bases and J by 13 bases, leaving 20 bases between them. The DNA of the CDR3 is TGTGCCAGCAGTCCCGACAGGAGAGAAGCTTTCACCTTC. As protein: CASSPDRREAFTF.

This clonotype has more than one count but fewer than ten. The V and J genes are TRBV5-6 and TRBJ2-7; maybe TRBD1 (5 bases). Per the germline V gene, CDR1 is SGHDT and CDR2 is YYEEEE. Trimming left V 1 base short and J 0 bases short, with 14 bases between. The CDR3 has 16 amino acids. The CDR3 sequence is CASSLWGRTGSYEQYF. CDR3 nucleotides: TGTGCCAGCAGCTTGTGGGGCAGAACCGGCTCCTACGAGCAGTACTTC.

The chain employs TRBV4-3 and TRBJ1-4, with D maybe TRBD1 (6 bases). CDR1 LGHNA and CDR2 YSLEER come from the germline V gene. The V end was cut by 5 bases, the J end by 8 bases, with 21 bases between. The CDR3 spans 16 residues. This CDR3 reads CASSDKISGEIEKLFF. The CDR3 bases are TGCGCCAGCAGCGACAAGATATCAGGGGAGATCGAAAAACTGTTTTTT.

Regarding this clonotype: The junction departs from the called germline gene at one end, perhaps through a read error. The CDR3 here is CASSLGGRNF. CDR3 sequence (DNA): TGTGCCAGCAGCTTAGGGGGACGGAACTTC. V and J are TRBV7-9 and TRBJ2-5; tentatively, D is TRBD1 or TRBD2 (5 bases each). CDR1 is SEHNR, CDR2 FQNEAQ, per germline (reference sequence). The CDR3 is 10 residues long.

The chain couples TRBV7-3 to TRBJ2-5, with D tentatively TRBD2 (6 bases). CDR1 is SGHTA and CDR2 is FQGTGA in the germline V gene. The CDR3 loop spans 15 amino acids. The V end was cut by 8 bases, the J end by 3 bases, with 19 bases between. CDR3 sequence: CASGRAGGEEETQYF. CDR3 nucleotide sequence: TGTGCCAGCGGGCGTGCCGGAGGGGAGGAAGAGACCCAGTACTTC.

This clonotype occurred many times. The chain is built from TRBV20-1 and TRBJ1-2; a possible D gene is TRBD1 (5 bases). Per the germline V gene, CDR1 is DFQATT and CDR2 is SNEGSKA (reference sequence). With 5 bases removed from V and 4 bases from J, the gap between germline ends came to 14 bases. CDR3 length equals 13 residues. For the CDR3, the DNA is TGCAGTGCTCACCGGGACGGGTCCTATGGCTACACCTTC. It is translated as CSAHRDGSYGYTF.

This clonotype was picked up many times. V usage is TRBV7-9 and J usage is TRBJ2-2, with D unresolved. Trimming cost V 11 bases and J 8 bases, with 9 bases left between them. Germline values: CDR1 SEHNR, CDR2 FQNEAQ (reference sequence). The CDR3 length is 10 residues. The CDR3 sequence is CAPVRGELFF. The CDR3, as DNA: TGTGCCCCTGTCCGGGGGGAGCTGTTTTTT.

This clonotype was recorded at least ten times. The rearrangement links TRBV2 to TRBJ2-7; 8 nucleotides align to TRBD1. The ends lost 4 bases at V and 7 bases at J; junction bases unmatched: 9. This CDR3 is built from 14 residues. Germline values: CDR1 SNHLY, CDR2 FYNNEI. Here the CDR3 DNA reads TGTGCCAGCAGTGGTGAGACAGGGGTTAGAGAGCAGTACTTC. Translating it yields CASSGETGVREQYF. Full variable domain (remainder filled in from reference TRBV2 and TRBJ2-7): EPEVTQTPSHQVTQMGQEVILRCVPISNHLYFYWYRQILGQKVEFLVSFYNNEISEKSEIFDDQFSVERPDGSNFTLKIRSTKLEDSAMYFCASSGETGVREQYFGPGTRLTVT.

This chain's CDR3 is CATSDTGTETLHF. The CDR3 coding sequence is TGTGCCACCAGTGATACGGGGACGGAAACCCTCCACTTT. The rearrangement uses TRBV24-1 and TRBJ1-6; D might be TRBD1 (5 bases). CDR3 length equals 13 residues. Germline lookup yields CDR1 KGHDR and CDR2 SFDVKD. The V and J ends lost 3 bases and 14 bases respectively, with 13 bases between them.

This clonotype was counted between two and nine times. Being one base from a much bigger clone, this may be a read error. The V call is TRBV7-6, the J call TRBJ1-6; D might be TRBD1 (5 bases). The CDR3 runs to 14 residues. V was shortened by 1 base and J by 6 bases, with 7 bases between the two germline ends. The V gene's germline CDR1 is SGHVS and CDR2 FNYEAQ. The CDR3 nucleotides are TGTGCCAGCAGCTTAGGCAGGGCTAATTCACCCCTCCACTTT. This gives the protein CASSLGRANSPLHF.

As for this clonotype: The junction departs from germline at one end; a sequencing error may be responsible. The chain couples TRBV29-1 to TRBJ1-1; D remains ambiguous. Per the germline V gene, CDR1 is SQVTM and CDR2 is ANQGSEA. The CDR3 contains 13 residues. DNA for the CDR3: TGCAGCATTGAAGTAAACCGGCACACTGAAGCTTTCTTT. This translates into CSIEVNRHTEAFF.